This entry lists 7 T cell receptor beta chains sequenced from one sample in a study of T-cell reconstitution after alpha-beta-depleted transplantation in children. Unique molecular identifiers featured in how the TCRbeta library was prepared. TCRdb reanalysed the PCR reads using MiXCR and keeps one entry per CDR3 protein. The sample holds some 200,000 distinct CDR3 sequences, 9.7% seen once. The specimen comprised PBMCs from the stem cell graft donor, sampled from the stem cell graft. Receptors were obtained from a human donor who donated a stem cell graft to a child with SCID.

There are many counts of this clonotype. V and J are TRBV11-2 and TRBJ2-3, with TRBD2 as a possible D gene (5 bases). From germline, CDR1 is SGHAT and CDR2 FQNNGV. With 6 bases removed from V and 2 bases from J, the gap between germline ends came to 9 bases. The CDR3 totals 13 residues. CDR3 loop: CASRRLNTDTQYF. For the CDR3, the DNA is TGTGCCAGCAGGCGACTAAACACAGATACGCAGTATTTT. The complete variable domain, with remaining parts taken from reference TRBV11-2 and TRBJ2-3, reads EAGVAQSPRYKIIEKRQSVAFWCNPISGHATLYWYQQILGQGPKLLIQFQNNGVVDDSQLPKDRFSAERLKGVDSTLKIQPAKLEDSAVYLCASRRLNTDTQYFGPGTRLTVL.

This clonotype showed up many times. The gene calls are TRBV10-3 and TRBJ1-2; D is uncertain. Germline V gene sequence: CDR1 ENHRY, CDR2 SYGVKD. The V gene lost 4 bases and the J gene lost 0 bases, with 6 bases spanning the gap. There are 13 residues in the CDR3. The CDR3 DNA reads as TGTGCCATCAGTGTCGAGCCTAACTATGGCTACACCTTC. Amino acids: CAISVEPNYGYTF.

This clonotype was counted many times. The genes are TRBV5-1 and TRBJ1-1; D possibly corresponds to TRBD1 (5 bases). CDR3 length: 15 residues. Per the germline V gene, CDR1 is SGHRS and CDR2 is YFSETQ. V dropped 4 bases and J dropped 1 base, with 14 bases sitting between them. The CDR3 reads CASSPFAGGNTEAFF. The CDR3 nucleotides are TGCGCCAGCAGCCCCTTCGCGGGGGGGAACACTGAAGCTTTCTTT.

The table lists this clonotype with many counts. The gene calls are TRBV20-1 and TRBJ2-1, with 8 positions matching TRBD2. Germline CDR1 DFQATT, CDR2 SNEGSKA (reference sequence). Unmatched junction bases numbered 10, after V lost 6 bases and J lost 6 bases. This CDR3 is built from 14 residues. The CDR3 is CSAKLAAVTNEQFF. The CDR3 nucleotides read TGCAGTGCCAAACTAGCGGCTGTAACCAATGAGCAGTTCTTC.

The chain carries TRBV5-1 and TRBJ2-1, with a weak D call TRBD1 (5 bases). This CDR3 contains 17 residues. V lost 0 bases and J 1 base, leaving 14 bases between the germline ends. Germline assignment: CDR1 SGHRS and CDR2 YFSETQ. CDR3: CASSLVVLGDSYNEQFF. As DNA, the CDR3 is TGCGCCAGCAGCTTGGTCGTCCTAGGGGATTCCTACAATGAGCAGTTCTTC.

A note on this clonotype: A clone one base away is much larger, so this may be a read error. The CDR3 reads CASSRTVRGQETQYF. In nucleotides, the CDR3 is TGTGCCAGCAGCCGGACAGTGCGGGGCCAAGAGACCCAGTACTTC. The V call is TRBV6-2 or TRBV6-3, the J call TRBJ2-5; D tentatively fits TRBD1 or TRBD2 (6 bases each). V shed 6 bases and J shed 1 base, with 15 bases lying between them. This CDR3 region has 15 residues. Germline V gene sequence: CDR1 MNHEY, CDR2 SVGEGT.

This clonotype has a count of ten or more. The rearrangement joins TRBV27 to TRBJ2-5; TRBD2 is a possible D gene (6 bases). The CDR3 is 12 residues long. The germline V and J ends were trimmed by 1 base and 7 bases, with 7 bases remaining between them. Germline CDR1 MNHEY, CDR2 SMNVEV (reference sequence). The CDR3 loop reads CASSLWGVTQYF. Written as DNA, the CDR3 is TGTGCCAGCAGTTTATGGGGGGTGACCCAGTACTTC.